This TCR beta chain appears in the sequencing data of a study of OX40 agonist ivuxolimab in advanced cancers. Study-wide results and limits: CD4+ T cells averaged fewer expanded clones than CD8+ T cells.

On this clone: Its antigen is unidentified.

V was pared by 1 base and J by 4 bases, with 6 bases of the junction left unmatched. Germline CDR1 reads SGHVS; CDR2 reads FNYEAQ. CDR3 length: 15 residues. Clones were read by immunoSEQ multiplex PCR, and TCRdb kept only the in-frame ones, dropping some. The sample records tens of thousands of clones, 80% to 90% being singletons. The sequence derives from an adult with an advanced solid tumor such as melanoma, head and neck, liver or kidney cancer. This chain uses TRBV7-6 with TRBJ2-7, with 8 bases matching TRBD2. The sample here was CD4+ or CD8+ T cells sorted from blood, taken in a trial of the OX40 agonist ivuxolimab. CDR3 nucleotides: TGTGCCAGCAGCTTAGGAAGCGGGAGTCAATACGAGCAGTACTTC. This gives the protein CASSLGSGSQYEQYF. Using reference TRBV7-6 and TRBJ2-7 for the parts outside the CDR3, the full variable domain is GAGVSQSPRYKVTKRGQDVALRCDPISGHVSLYWYRQALGQGPEFLTYFNYEAQQDKSGLPNDRFSAERPEGSISTLTIQRTEQRDSAMYRCASSLGSGSQYEQYFGPGTRLTVT.